This entry lists 12 T cell receptor beta chains sequenced from one sample in a study of shared clonotypes between healthy human individuals. The assay was immunoSEQ multiplex PCR, and TCRdb's table has in-frame clones only and misses some. Of about 600,000 clones listed, 95% to 98% were seen once; the top ten hold 0.057%. The specimen was naive CD4+ T cells sorted from blood. Sample subset: CD45RA+ positively selected. The origin of the receptors is a woman younger than 45 in good health.

V and J are TRBV28 and TRBJ1-3; the D is unclear. The germline CDR1 and CDR2 sequences are MDHEN and SYDVKM. V was trimmed by 6 bases and J by 1 base, leaving 13 bases between them. The CDR3 length is 15 residues. CDR3 in amino acids: CASRQRWPSGNTIYF. Written as DNA, the CDR3 is TGTGCCAGCAGACAAAGGTGGCCTTCTGGAAACACCATATATTTT.

The chain combines TRBV6-4 with TRBJ2-3; D uncertain. Trimming removed 2 bases from V and 1 base from J, with 4 bases in between. Germline CDR1 is MRHNA and CDR2 is SNTAGT. This CDR3 contains 13 residues. This CDR3 is CASSDPGTDTQYF. The DNA for the CDR3 is TGTGCCAGCAGTGACCCTGGCACAGATACGCAGTATTTT.

The chain recombines TRBV27 with TRBJ2-5, with TRBD1 matching over 9 bases. The CDR3 totals 16 residues. The V segment lost 1 base and the J segment 4 bases; nucleotides outside the gene matches: 7. The germline V gene has CDR1 MNHEY and CDR2 SMNVEV (reference sequence). For the CDR3, the DNA is TGTGCCAGCAGTTTATGGGGGACAGGGCAAGGAGAGACCCAGTACTTC. It yields the protein CASSLWGTGQGETQYF.

Points on this clone: A junction boundary mismatches the germline segment, possibly from a read error. For the CDR3, the DNA is TGCGCCAGCAACACCGGGACAGGGAACTCTGAAGCTTTCTTT. Amino acid sequence: CASNTGTGNSEAFF. The chain couples TRBV10-1 to TRBJ1-1; 9 bases are shared with TRBD1. The CDR3 runs 14 residues. Germline V gene lookup returns CDR1 WNHNN and CDR2 SYGVQD (reference sequence).

This sequence joins TRBV11-3 and TRBJ2-1; 14 bases are shared with TRBD2. V shed 5 bases, J shed 8 bases, and the junction held 8 bases outside the gene matches. The germline V gene encodes CDR1 SGHNT and CDR2 YENEEA. This CDR3 comprises 16 residues. In DNA form, the CDR3 reads TGTGCCAGCAGCATACGGACTAGCGGGAGGTTGGATGAGCAGTTCTTC. Its translation: CASSIRTSGRLDEQFF.

This clone appeared a few times. The rearrangement joins TRBV28 to TRBJ1-1; D gene ambiguous. V was shortened by 7 bases and J by 1 base, with 4 bases between the two germline ends. This CDR3 is 11 amino acids long. Germline lookup yields CDR1 MDHEN and CDR2 SYDVKM. The chain's CDR3 is CASTWNTEAFF. The CDR3 nucleotides read TGTGCCAGCACTTGGAACACTGAAGCTTTCTTT.

This rearrangement joins TRBV6-1 to TRBJ2-5; D perhaps matches TRBD1 (5 bases). The V end lost 5 bases, the J end lost 3 bases, and 13 bases lay between the germline ends. Germline V gives CDR1 MNHNS, CDR2 SASEGT. This CDR3 region has 14 residues. CDR3 sequence (DNA): TGTGCCAGCAGTCCATCTGACAGAGAAGAGACCCAGTACTTC. Its translation: CASSPSDREETQYF.

V and J are TRBV28 and TRBJ2-7; D is perhaps TRBD1 (5 bases). V lost 1 base and J 4 bases, leaving 17 bases between the germline ends. Germline lookup yields CDR1 MDHEN and CDR2 SYDVKM. The CDR3 has 16 residues. CDR3 nucleotide sequence: TGTGCCAGCAGTTTATCTTCAGGGTACAGAGTATACGAGCAGTACTTC. This sequence encodes CASSLSSGYRVYEQYF. The whole variable domain, filled in from reference TRBV28 and TRBJ2-7, reads DVKVTQSSRYLVKRTGEKVFLECVQDMDHENMFWYRQDPGLGLRLIYFSYDVKMKEKGDIPEGYSVSREKKERFSLILESASTNQTSMYLCASSLSSGYRVYEQYFGPGTRLTVT.

The chain uses TRBV19 and TRBJ2-7; 8 positions agree with TRBD1. Trimming cost V 3 bases and J 7 bases; bases outside gene matches: 11. Germline-derived CDR1 and CDR2 are LNHDA and SQIVND (reference sequence). The CDR3 contains 15 residues. CDR3 in amino acids: CASSISRTGKDEQYF. Here the CDR3 DNA reads TGTGCCAGTAGTATTTCCAGGACAGGGAAGGATGAGCAGTACTTC.

The chain joins TRBV7-9 to TRBJ2-3; TRBD2 might be the D (6 bases). The germline V and J ends were trimmed by 3 bases and 5 bases, with 12 bases remaining between them. The CDR3 totals 14 residues. The germline V gene has CDR1 SEHNR and CDR2 FQNEAQ (reference sequence). CDR3 nucleotides: TGTGCCAGCAGCTTTAGGGGAGGCGGAGATACGCAGTATTTT. Translating gives CASSFRGGGDTQYF.

This chain joins TRBV15 and TRBJ2-7; 7 bases fit TRBD1. V was clipped by 0 bases and J by 2 bases; unmatched bases: 7. Germline V gene sequence: CDR1 LNHNV, CDR2 YYDKDF (reference sequence). This CDR3 has 16 amino acids. The CDR3 reads CATSRELRQGPYEQYF. CDR3 DNA sequence: TGTGCCACCAGCAGAGAGCTCAGACAGGGTCCCTACGAGCAGTACTTC.

As for this clone: Other DNA sequences of this sample code for an identical CDR3. The rearrangement joins TRBV5-1 to TRBJ2-7; TRBD2 might be the D (6 bases). Trimming removed 0 bases from V and 6 bases from J, with 7 bases in between. In germline, CDR1 is SGHRS, CDR2 YFSETQ. This CDR3 spans 12 amino acids. The CDR3 nucleotides are TGCGCCAGCAGCTTGGCCGGGGGCGAGCAGTACTTC. Its protein is CASSLAGGEQYF. Full variable domain (rest looked up from reference TRBV5-1 and TRBJ2-7): KAGVTQTPRYLIKTRGQQVTLSCSPISGHRSVSWYQQTPGQGLQFLFEYFSETQRNKGNFPGRFSGRQFSNSRSEMNVSTLELGDSALYLCASSLAGGEQYFGPGTRLTVT.